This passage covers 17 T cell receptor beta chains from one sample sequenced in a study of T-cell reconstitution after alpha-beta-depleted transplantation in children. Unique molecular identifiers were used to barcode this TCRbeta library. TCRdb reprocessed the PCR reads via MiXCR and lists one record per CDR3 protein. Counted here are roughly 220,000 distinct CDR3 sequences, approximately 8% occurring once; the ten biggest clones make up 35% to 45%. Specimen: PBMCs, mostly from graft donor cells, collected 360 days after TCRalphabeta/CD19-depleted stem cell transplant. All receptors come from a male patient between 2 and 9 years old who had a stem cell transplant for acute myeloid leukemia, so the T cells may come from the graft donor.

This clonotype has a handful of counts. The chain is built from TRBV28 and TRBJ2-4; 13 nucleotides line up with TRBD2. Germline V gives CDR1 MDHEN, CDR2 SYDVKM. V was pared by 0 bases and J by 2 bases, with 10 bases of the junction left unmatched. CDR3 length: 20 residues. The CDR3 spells CASSLWTSGRPLRTKNIQYF. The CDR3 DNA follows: TGTGCCAGCAGTTTATGGACTAGCGGGAGGCCACTAAGAACCAAAAACATTCAGTACTTC. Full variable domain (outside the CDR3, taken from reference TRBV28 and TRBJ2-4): DVKVTQSSRYLVKRTGEKVFLECVQDMDHENMFWYRQDPGLGLRLIYFSYDVKMKEKGDIPEGYSVSREKKERFSLILESASTNQTSMYLCASSLWTSGRPLRTKNIQYFGAGTRLSVL.

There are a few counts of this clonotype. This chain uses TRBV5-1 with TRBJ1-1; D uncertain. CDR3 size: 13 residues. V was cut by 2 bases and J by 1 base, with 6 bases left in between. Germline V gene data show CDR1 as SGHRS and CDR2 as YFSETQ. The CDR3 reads CASSFPKNTEAFF. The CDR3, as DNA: TGCGCCAGCAGCTTTCCCAAGAACACTGAAGCTTTCTTT.

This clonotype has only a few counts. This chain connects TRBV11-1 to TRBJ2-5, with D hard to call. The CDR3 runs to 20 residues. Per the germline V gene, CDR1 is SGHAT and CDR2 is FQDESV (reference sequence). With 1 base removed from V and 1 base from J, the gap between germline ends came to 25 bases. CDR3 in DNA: TGTGCCAGCAGCTTAGGACCCCGTCCGACGAGCAGGTTGACCCAAGAGACCCAGTACTTC. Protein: CASSLGPRPTSRLTQETQYF.

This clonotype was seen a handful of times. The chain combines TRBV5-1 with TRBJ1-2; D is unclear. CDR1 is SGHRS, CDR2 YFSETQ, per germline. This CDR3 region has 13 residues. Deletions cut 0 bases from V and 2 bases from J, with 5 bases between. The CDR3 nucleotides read TGCGCCAGCAGCTTGGAAGAAAACTATGGCTACACCTTC. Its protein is CASSLEENYGYTF. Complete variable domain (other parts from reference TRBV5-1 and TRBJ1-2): KAGVTQTPRYLIKTRGQQVTLSCSPISGHRSVSWYQQTPGQGLQFLFEYFSETQRNKGNFPGRFSGRQFSNSRSEMNVSTLELGDSALYLCASSLEENYGYTFGSGTRLTVV.

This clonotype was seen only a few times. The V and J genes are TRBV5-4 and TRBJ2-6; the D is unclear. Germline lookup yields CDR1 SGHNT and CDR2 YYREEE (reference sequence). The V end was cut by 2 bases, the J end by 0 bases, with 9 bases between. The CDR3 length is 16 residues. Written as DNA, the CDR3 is TGTGCCAGCAGCTTAGAACCCATCTCTGGGGCCAACGTCCTGACTTTC. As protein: CASSLEPISGANVLTF.

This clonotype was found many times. In nucleotides, the CDR3 is TGTGTTGGCCGGGGCGCCGGCACTGAAGCTTTCTTT. It codes for CVGRGAGTEAFF. The chain employs TRBV12-3 or TRBV12-4 and TRBJ1-1; tentative D call: TRBD1 (5 bases). The CDR3 runs to 12 residues.

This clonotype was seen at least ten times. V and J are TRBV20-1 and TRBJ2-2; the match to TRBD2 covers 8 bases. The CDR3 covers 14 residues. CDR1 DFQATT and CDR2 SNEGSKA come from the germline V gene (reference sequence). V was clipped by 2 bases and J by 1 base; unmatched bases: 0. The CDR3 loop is CSARLAGNTGELFF. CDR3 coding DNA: TGCAGTGCTAGACTAGCGGGGAACACCGGGGAGCTGTTTTTT.

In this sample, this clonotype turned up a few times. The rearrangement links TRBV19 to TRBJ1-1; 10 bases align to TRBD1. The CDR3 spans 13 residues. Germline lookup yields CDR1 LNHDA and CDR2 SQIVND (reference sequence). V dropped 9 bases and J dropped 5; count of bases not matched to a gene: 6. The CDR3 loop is CARPPGQGTEAFF. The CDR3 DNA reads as TGTGCCAGACCGCCGGGACAGGGGACTGAAGCTTTCTTT.

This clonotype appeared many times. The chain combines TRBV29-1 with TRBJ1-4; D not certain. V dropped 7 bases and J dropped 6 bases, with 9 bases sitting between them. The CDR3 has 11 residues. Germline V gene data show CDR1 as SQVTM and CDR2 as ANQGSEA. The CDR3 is CSAWADEKLFF. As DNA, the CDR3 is TGCAGCGCTTGGGCCGATGAAAAACTGTTTTTT.

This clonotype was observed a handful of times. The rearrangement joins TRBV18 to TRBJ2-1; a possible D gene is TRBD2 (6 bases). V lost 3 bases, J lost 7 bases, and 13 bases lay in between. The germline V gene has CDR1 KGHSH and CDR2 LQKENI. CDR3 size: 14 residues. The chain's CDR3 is CASSPPQGGNEQFF. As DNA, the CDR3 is TGTGCCAGCTCACCTCCTCAGGGAGGTAATGAGCAGTTCTTC.

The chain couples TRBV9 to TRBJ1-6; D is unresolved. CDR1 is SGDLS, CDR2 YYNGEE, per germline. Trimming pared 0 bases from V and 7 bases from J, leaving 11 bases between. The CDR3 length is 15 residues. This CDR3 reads CASSVEAQRNSPLHF. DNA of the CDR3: TGTGCCAGCAGCGTAGAGGCACAGAGGAATTCACCCCTCCACTTT.

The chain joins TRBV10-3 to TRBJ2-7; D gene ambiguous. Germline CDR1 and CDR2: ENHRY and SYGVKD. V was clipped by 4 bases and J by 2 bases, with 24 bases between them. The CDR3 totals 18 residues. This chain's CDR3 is CAISVGIKQGYAPYEQYF. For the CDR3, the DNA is TGTGCCATCAGTGTAGGGATAAAGCAAGGCTACGCCCCCTACGAGCAGTACTTC.

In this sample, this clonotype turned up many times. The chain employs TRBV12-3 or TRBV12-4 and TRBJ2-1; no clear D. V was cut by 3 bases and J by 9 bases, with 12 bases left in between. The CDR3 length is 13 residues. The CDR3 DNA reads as TGTGCCAGCAGTTTGATGGCTTGGGGTGAGCAGTTCTTC. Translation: CASSLMAWGEQFF.

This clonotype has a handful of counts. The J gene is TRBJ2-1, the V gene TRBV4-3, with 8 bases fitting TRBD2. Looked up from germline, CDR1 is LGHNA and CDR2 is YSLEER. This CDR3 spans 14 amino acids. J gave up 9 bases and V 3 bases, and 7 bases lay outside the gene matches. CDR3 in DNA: TGCGCCAGCAGCCACCCGGGACTAGTCGGTGAGCAGTTCTTC. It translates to CASSHPGLVGEQFF.

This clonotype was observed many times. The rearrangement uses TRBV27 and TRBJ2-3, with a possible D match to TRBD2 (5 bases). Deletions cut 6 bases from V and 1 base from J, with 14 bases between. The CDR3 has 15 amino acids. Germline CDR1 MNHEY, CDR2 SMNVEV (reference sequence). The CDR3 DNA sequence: TGTGCCAGCAGCCCCACGGGGATTGGCACAGATACGCAGTATTTT. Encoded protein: CASSPTGIGTDTQYF.

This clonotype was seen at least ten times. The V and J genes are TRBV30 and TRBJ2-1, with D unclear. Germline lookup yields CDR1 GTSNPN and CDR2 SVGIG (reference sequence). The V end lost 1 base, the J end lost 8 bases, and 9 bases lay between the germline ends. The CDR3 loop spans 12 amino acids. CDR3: CAWSGPSHEQFF. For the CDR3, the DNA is TGTGCCTGGAGTGGTCCCAGCCATGAGCAGTTCTTC.

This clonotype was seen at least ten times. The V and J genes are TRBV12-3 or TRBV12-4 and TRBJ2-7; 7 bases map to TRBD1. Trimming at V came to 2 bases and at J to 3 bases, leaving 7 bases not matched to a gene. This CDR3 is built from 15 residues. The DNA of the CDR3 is TGTGCCAGCAGTTTATCCGGACAGGCTGACTACGAGCAGTACTTC. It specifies CASSLSGQADYEQYF.